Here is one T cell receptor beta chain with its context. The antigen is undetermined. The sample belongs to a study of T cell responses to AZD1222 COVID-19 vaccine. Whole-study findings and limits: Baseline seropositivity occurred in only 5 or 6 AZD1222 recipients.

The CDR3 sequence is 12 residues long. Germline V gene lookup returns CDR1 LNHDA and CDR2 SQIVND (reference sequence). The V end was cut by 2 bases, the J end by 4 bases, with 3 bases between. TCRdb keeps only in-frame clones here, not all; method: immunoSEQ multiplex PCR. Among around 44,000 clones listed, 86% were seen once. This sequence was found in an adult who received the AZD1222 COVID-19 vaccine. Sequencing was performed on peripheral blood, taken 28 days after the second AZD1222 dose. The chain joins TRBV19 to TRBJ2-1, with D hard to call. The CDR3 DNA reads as TGTGCCAGTAGTATAAGTTACAATGAGCAGTTCTTC. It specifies CASSISYNEQFF.